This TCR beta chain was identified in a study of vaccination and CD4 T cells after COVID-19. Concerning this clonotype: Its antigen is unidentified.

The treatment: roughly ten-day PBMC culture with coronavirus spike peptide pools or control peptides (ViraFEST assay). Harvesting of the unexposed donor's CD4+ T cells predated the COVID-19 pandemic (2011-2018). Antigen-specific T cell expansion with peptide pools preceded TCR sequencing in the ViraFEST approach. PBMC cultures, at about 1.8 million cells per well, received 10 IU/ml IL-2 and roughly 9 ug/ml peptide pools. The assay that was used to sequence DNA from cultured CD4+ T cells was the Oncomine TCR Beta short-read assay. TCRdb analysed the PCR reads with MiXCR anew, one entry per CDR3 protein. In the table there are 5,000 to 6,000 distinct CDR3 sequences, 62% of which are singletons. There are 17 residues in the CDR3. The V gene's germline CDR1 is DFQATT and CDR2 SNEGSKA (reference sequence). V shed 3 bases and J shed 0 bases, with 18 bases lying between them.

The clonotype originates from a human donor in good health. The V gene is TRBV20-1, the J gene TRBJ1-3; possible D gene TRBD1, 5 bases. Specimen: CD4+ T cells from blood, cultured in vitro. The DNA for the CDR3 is TGCAGTGCTAGCACCGCGGTCAGGGTTTCCTCTGGAAACACCATATATTTT. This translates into CSASTAVRVSSGNTIYF.